A single TCR beta chain is shown here with its context. Authors' analysis steps: For nucleated cells, counts were estimated from reference gene primer amplification. The data were produced by immunoSEQ multiplex PCR, yet TCRdb's version contains in-frame clones alone and is incomplete. V and J calls and clone size are given by that table; D and trimming were obtained from the DNA. Of about 58,000 clones in the sample, approximately 91% are singletons; the top ten hold 14%. The data were taken from a study of blood T cell repertoires in COVID-19. Study background: Material from acute and convalescent COVID-19 was sourced from the United States, Italy and Spain. From T cells, B-cell-depleted T cells, or PBMCs came the material, which was cDNA or gDNA.

This CDR3 comprises 14 residues. V dropped 0 bases and J dropped 5; count of bases not matched to a gene: 4. CDR1 and CDR2 from the germline V gene are SGHKS and YYEKEE (reference sequence). Sequences were obtained from peripheral blood. The chain carries TRBV5-5 and TRBJ2-5; 7 bases fit TRBD2. The TCR was taken from a woman aged 55 to 70 with active COVID-19. The CDR3 is CASSLAAGRETQYF. The CDR3 region has the DNA TGTGCCAGCAGCTTGGCAGCGGGGAGGGAGACCCAGTACTTC.